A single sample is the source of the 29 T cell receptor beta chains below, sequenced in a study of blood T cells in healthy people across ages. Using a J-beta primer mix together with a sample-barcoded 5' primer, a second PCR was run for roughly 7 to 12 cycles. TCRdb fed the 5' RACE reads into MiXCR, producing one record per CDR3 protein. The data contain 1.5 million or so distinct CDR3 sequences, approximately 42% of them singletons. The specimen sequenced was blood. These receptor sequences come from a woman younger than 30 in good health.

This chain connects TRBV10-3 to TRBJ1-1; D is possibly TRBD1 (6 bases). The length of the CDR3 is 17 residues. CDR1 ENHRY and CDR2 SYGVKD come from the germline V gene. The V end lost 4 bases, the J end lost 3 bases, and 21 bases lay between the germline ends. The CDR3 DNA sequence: TGTGCCATCAGTGGAAATGGGGATGGGGGGCTGTACACTGAAGCTTTCTTT. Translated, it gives CAISGNGDGGLYTEAFF.

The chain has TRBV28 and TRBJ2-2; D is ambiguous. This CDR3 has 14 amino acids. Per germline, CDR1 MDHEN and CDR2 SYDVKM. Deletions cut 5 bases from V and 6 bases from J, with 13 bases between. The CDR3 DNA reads TGTGCCAGCAGTCCCTCAGTGGGTCCCGGGGAGCTGTTTTTT. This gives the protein CASSPSVGPGELFF.

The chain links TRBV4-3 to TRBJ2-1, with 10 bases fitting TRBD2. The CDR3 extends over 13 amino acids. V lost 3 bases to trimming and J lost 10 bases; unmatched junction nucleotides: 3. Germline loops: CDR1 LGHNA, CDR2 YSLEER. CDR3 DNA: TGCGCCAGCAGCCATTCTAGCGGGGGAGAGCAGTTCTTC. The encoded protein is CASSHSSGGEQFF.

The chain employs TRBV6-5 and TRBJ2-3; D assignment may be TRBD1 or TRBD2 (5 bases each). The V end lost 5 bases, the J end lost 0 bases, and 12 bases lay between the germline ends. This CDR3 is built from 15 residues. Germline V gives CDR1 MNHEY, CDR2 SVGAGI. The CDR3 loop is CASSQRDPSTDTQYF. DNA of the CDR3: TGTGCCAGCAGTCAACGGGACCCTAGCACAGATACGCAGTATTTT.

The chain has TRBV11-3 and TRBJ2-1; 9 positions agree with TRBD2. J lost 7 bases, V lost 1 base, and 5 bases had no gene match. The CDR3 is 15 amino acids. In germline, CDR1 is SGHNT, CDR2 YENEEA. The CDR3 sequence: CASSLGVSGSNEQFF. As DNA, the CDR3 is TGTGCCAGCAGCTTAGGGGTTAGCGGGAGTAATGAGCAGTTCTTC.

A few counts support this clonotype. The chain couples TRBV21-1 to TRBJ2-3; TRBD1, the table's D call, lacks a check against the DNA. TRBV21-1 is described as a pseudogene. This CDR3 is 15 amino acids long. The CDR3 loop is CASSTQGYGTDTQYF. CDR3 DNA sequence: TGTGCCAGCAGCACACAGGGGTATGGCACAGATACGCAGTATTTT.

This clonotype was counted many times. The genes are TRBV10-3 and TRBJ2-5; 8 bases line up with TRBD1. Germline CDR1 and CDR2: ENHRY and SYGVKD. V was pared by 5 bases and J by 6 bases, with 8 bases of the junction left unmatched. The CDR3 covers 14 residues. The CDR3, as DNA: TGTGCCATCAGTACTGACAGGGGACGACAGACCCAGTACTTC. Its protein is CAISTDRGRQTQYF.

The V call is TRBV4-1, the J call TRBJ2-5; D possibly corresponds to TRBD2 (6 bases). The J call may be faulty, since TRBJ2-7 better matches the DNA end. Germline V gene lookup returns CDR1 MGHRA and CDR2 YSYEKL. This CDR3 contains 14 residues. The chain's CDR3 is CASSHGTPGYEQYF. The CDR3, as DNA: TGCGCCAGCAGCCATGGGACTCCCGGCTACGAGCAGTACTTC.

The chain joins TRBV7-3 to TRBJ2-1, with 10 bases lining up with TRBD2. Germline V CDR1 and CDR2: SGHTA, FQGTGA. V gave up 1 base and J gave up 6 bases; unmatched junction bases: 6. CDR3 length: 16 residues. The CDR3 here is CASSLKGAGGFNEQFF. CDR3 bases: TGTGCCAGCAGCTTAAAAGGAGCGGGAGGGTTCAATGAGCAGTTCTTC. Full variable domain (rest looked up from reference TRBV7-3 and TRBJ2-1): GAGVSQTPSNKVTEKGKYVELRCDPISGHTALYWYRQSLGQGPEFLIYFQGTGAADDSGLPNDRFFAVRPEGSVSTLKIQRTERGDSAVYLCASSLKGAGGFNEQFFGPGTRLTVL.

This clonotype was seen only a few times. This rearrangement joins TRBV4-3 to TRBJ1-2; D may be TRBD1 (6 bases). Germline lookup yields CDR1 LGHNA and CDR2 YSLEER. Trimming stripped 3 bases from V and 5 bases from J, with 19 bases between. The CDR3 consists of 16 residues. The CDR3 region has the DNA TGCGCCAGCAGCCATGCCCCTTTGTGGGACACTTATGGCTACACCTTC. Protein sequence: CASSHAPLWDTYGYTF.

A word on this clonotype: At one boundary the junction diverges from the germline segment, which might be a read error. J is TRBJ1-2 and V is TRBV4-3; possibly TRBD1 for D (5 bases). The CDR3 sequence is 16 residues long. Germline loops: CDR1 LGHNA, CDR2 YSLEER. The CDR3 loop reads CASSQDRGAVGYGYIF. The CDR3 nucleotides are TGCGCCAGCAGCCAAGATCGAGGGGCGGTTGGCTATGGCTACATCTTC.

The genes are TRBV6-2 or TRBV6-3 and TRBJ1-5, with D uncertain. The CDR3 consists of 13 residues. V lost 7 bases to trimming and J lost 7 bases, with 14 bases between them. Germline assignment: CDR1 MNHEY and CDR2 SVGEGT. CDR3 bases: TGTGCCAGCACCGAACCCATGAGGCAGCCCCAGCATTTT. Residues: CASTEPMRQPQHF.

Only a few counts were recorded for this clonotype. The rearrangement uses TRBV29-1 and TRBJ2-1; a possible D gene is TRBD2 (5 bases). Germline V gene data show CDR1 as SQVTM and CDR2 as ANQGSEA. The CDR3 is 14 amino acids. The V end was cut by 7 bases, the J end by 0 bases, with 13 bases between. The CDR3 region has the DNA TGCAGCGCCAAAAAGCGGAGCTCCTACAATGAGCAGTTCTTC. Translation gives CSAKKRSSYNEQFF.

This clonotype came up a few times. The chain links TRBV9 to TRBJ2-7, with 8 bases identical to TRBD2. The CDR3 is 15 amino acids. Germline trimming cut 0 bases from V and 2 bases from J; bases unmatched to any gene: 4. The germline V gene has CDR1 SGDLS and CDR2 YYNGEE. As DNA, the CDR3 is TGTGCCAGCAGCGTAGGTGGGACTAGGGCCTACGAGCAGTACTTC. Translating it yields CASSVGGTRAYEQYF.

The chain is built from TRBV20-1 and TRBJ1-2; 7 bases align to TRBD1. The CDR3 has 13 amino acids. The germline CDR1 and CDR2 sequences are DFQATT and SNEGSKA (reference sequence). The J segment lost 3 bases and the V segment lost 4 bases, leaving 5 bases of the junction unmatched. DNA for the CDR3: TGCAGTGCTAAGCAGGGGGAGGACTATGGCTACACCTTC. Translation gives CSAKQGEDYGYTF.

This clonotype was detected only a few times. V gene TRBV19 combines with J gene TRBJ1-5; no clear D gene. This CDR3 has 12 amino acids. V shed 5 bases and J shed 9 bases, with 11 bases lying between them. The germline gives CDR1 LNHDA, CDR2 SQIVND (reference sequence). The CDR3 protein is CASSVEVRPQHF. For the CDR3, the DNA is TGTGCCAGTAGTGTGGAGGTACGGCCCCAGCATTTT.

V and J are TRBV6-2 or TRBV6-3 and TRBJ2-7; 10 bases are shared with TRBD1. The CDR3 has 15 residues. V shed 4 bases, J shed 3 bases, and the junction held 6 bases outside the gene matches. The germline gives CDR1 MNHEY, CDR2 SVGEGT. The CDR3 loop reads CASSFAGTGDYEQYF. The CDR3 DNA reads TGTGCCAGCAGTTTTGCCGGGACAGGGGACTACGAGCAGTACTTC.

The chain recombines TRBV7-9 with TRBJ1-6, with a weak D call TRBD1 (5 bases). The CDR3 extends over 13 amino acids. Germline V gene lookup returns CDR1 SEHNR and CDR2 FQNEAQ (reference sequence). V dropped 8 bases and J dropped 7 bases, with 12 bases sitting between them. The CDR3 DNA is TGTGCCAGCGGGCGGGGCGGCAATTCACCCCTCCACTTT. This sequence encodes CASGRGGNSPLHF.

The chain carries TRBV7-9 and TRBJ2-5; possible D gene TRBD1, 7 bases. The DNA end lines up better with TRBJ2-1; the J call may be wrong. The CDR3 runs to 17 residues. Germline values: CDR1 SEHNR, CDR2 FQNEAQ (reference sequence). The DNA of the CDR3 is TGTGCCAGCAGCTCGGTCGGGGGACAGCGCATTCAAGAGACCCAGTTCTTC. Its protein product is CASSSVGGQRIQETQFF.

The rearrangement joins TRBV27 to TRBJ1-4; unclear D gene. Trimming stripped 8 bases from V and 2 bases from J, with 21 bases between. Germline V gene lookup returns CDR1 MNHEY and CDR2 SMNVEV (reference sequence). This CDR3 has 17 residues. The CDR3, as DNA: TGTGCCAGCCGTAGTTTGGGGATGGGAGTGACTAATGAAAAACTGTTTTTT. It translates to CASRSLGMGVTNEKLFF.

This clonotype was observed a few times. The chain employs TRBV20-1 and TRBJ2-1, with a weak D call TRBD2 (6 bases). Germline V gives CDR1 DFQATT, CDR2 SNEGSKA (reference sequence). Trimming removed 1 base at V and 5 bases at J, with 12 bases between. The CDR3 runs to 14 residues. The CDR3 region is CSARGPSEDNEQFF. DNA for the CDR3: TGCAGTGCTAGAGGTCCTAGCGAGGACAATGAGCAGTTCTTC.

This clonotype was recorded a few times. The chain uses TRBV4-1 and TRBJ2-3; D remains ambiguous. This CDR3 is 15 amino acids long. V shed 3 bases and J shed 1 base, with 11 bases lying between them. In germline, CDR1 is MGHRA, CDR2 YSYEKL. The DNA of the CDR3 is TGCGCCAGCAGCCATGAGACGATTCGCACAGATACGCAGTATTTT. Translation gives CASSHETIRTDTQYF.

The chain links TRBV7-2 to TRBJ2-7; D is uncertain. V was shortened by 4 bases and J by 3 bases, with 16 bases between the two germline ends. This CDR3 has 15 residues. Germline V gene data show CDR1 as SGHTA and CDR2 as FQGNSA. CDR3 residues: CASSSEVGSYYEQYF. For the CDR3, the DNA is TGTGCCAGCAGCTCCGAGGTTGGTTCCTACTACGAGCAGTACTTC.

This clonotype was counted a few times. CDR3 nucleotides: TGTGCCAGCAGTTACTCGAGGGGATCTTGGGAGACCCAGTACTTC. Translation: CASSYSRGSWETQYF. V usage is TRBV6-2 or TRBV6-3 and J usage is TRBJ2-5; D assignment may be TRBD1 or TRBD2 (5 bases each). The germline gives CDR1 MNHEY, CDR2 SVGEGT. The V gene lost 0 bases and the J gene lost 5 bases, with 13 bases spanning the gap. This CDR3 has 15 residues.

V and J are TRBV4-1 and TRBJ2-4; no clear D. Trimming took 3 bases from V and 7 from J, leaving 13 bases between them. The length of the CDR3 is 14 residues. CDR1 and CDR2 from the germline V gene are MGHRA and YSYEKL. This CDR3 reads CASSHLQDGNIQYF. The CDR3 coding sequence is TGCGCCAGCAGCCACCTCCAAGACGGGAACATTCAGTACTTC.

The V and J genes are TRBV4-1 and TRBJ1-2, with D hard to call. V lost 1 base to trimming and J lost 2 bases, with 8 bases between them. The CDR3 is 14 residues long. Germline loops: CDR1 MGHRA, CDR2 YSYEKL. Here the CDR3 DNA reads TGCGCCAGCAGCCAAGGCTTTGACAACTATGGCTACACCTTC. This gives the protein CASSQGFDNYGYTF.

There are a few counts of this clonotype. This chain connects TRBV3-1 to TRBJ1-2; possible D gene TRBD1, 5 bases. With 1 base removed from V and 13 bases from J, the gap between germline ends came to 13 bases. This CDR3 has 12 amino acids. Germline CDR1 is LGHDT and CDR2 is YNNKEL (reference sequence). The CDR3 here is CASSQVGRSSTF. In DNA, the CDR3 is TGTGCCAGCAGCCAAGTGGGACGGAGTAGCACCTTC. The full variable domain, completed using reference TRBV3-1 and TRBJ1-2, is DTAVSQTPKYLVTQMGNDKSIKCEQNLGHDTMYWYKQDSKKFLKIMFSYNNKELIINETVPNRFSPKSPDKAHLNLHINSLELGDSAVYFCASSQVGRSSTFGSGTRLTVV.

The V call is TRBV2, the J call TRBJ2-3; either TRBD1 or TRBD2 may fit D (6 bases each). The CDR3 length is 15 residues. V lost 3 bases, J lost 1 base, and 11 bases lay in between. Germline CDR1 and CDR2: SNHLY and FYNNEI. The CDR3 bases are TGTGCCAGCAGTGACGGGGGCTGGGGCACAGATACGCAGTATTTT. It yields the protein CASSDGGWGTDTQYF.

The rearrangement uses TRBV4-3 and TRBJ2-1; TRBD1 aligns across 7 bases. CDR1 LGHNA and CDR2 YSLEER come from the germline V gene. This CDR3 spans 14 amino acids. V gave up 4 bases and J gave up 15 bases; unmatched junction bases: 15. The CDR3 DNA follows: TGCGCCAGCAGCCGCTCGACAGGGCAGCGCGTGCCGTTCTTC. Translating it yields CASSRSTGQRVPFF.